This T cell receptor (beta chain) was documented in a study of blood T cells in healthy people across ages. Study findings and constraints: Researchers said unsorted PBMCs prevented a conclusive naive versus antigen-experienced comparison. In the absence of known donor CMV status, changes in expanded clonotypes were possibly confounded.

In its sample, this clonotype was seen many times. What it recognizes is unknown. Between the trimmed V and J ends, which lost 3 bases and 1 base, there was a span of 12 bases. CDR1 LNHNV and CDR2 YYDKDF come from the germline V gene (reference sequence). The CDR3 has 15 residues. Then a second PCR, running roughly 7 to 11 cycles, was carried out with a sample-barcoded 5' primer and a J-beta primer mix. TCRdb re-called the 5' RACE reads with MiXCR, one entry per CDR3 protein. The table has about 930,000 distinct CDR3 sequences, approximately 32% seen once; the top ten hold roughly a tenth. Peripheral blood from each donor was collected in a volume of approximately 10 milliliters. This sample also belongs to another study, concerning T cells of mothers and their children. That study reports: All extracted RNA went into cDNA synthesis, about 1.4 ug per 15 ul.

The TCR originated in a woman in her 40s in good health. Source material: blood. The rearrangement uses TRBV15 and TRBJ1-2; maybe TRBD1 (6 bases). The CDR3 DNA sequence: TGTGCCACCAGCAGGGATGGACAGAGTAACTATGGCTACACCTTC. The encoded protein is CATSRDGQSNYGYTF.